This T cell receptor beta chain was recovered during a study of regulatory T cells in long-lasting Graves disease. Building the TCR beta libraries relied on iRepertoire HTBI primers, and CDR3 regions underwent Arm-PCR. TCRdb reanalysed the multiplex PCR reads using MiXCR and keeps one entry per CDR3 protein. Seen here are about 460,000 distinct CDR3 sequences, under 25% observed once, and the top ten hold over 10%. The time point here: persistent/refractory GD, antithyroid drugs over 5 years with positive TRAb. PBMCs provided the RNA from which the TCR library was made. The patients included were those that came from an endocrinology department in Xi'an, China. CDR3 length: 13 residues. CDR1 and CDR2 (germline): MGHRA, YSYEKL. The V gene lost 1 base and the J gene lost 6 bases, with 9 bases spanning the gap. As regards this clonotype: Its antigen remains unidentified.

Findings and limits, study-wide: Relative to newly diagnosed Graves' patients, persistent ones had lower TCR diversity. Fewer public clonotypes were shared by new patients (roughly 910) than by persistent patients (about 2,500).

Sequences were derived from peripheral blood mononuclear cells (PBMCs), sampled when the disease was refractory, from a patient treated with antithyroid drugs. The receptor's source is a female donor with Graves disease. V gene TRBV4-1 combines with J gene TRBJ1-2; the D gene is possibly TRBD1 (6 bases). Written as DNA, the CDR3 is TGCGCCAGCAGCCAAGTGTCAGGGGATGGCTACACCTTC. Protein: CASSQVSGDGYTF.